One sample yielded the 11 T cell receptor beta chains listed below, sequenced in a study of blood T cell repertoires in COVID-19. TCRdb's copy holds only in-frame clones and misses some; the assay was immunoSEQ multiplex PCR. This sample has 100,000 or so clones, with about four fifths found just once. The sequencing input was peripheral blood. All receptors derive from an elderly man with acute or convalescent COVID-19.

The genes are TRBV18 and TRBJ1-3; 9 nucleotides agree with TRBD1. Germline loops: CDR1 KGHSH, CDR2 LQKENI. After removal of 2 bases from V and 2 bases from J, the junction contained 1 base not matched to a gene. This CDR3 region has 15 residues. CDR3 amino acids: CASSPRDRAGNTIYF. CDR3 nucleotides: TGTGCCAGCTCACCAAGGGACAGGGCTGGAAACACCATATATTTT.

This rearrangement joins TRBV9 to TRBJ1-4; TRBD1 matches 8 bases. The CDR3 is 17 amino acids. Germline CDR1 reads SGDLS; CDR2 reads YYNGEE. V lost 4 bases, J lost 0 bases, and 8 bases stayed unmatched. In nucleotides, the CDR3 is TGTGCCAGCAGCCCCGGGACAGGAGCTGCAACTAATGAAAAACTGTTTTTT. It specifies CASSPGTGAATNEKLFF.

The V gene is TRBV14, the J gene TRBJ2-2; D unresolved. V was cut by 0 bases and J by 4 bases, with 9 bases left in between. Germline V gene lookup returns CDR1 SGHDN and CDR2 FVKESK. CDR3 length equals 15 residues. In nucleotides, the CDR3 is TGTGCCAGCAGCCAAGATACTAACCCCACCGGGGAGCTGTTTTTT. The encoded protein is CASSQDTNPTGELFF.

The chain carries TRBV28 and TRBJ1-2; D is undetermined. This CDR3 has 14 amino acids. The germline CDR1 and CDR2 sequences are MDHEN and SYDVKM. The V gene lost 11 bases and the J gene lost 6 bases, with 22 bases spanning the gap. CDR3 region: CACGAPERSHGYTF. CDR3 DNA sequence: TGTGCCTGCGGCGCCCCAGAGCGTTCACATGGCTACACCTTC.

This clone came up a few times. The CDR3 loop reads CASSPPEGRPAYGYTF. The CDR3 coding sequence is TGTGCCAGCTCACCACCGGAGGGGCGGCCGGCTTATGGCTACACCTTC. The chain couples TRBV18 to TRBJ1-2; TRBD1 might be the D (5 bases). There are 16 residues in the CDR3. CDR1 is KGHSH, CDR2 LQKENI, per germline. Trimming shortened V by 0 bases and J by 5 bases, and 16 bases separated the two germline ends.

The chain combines TRBV11-2 with TRBJ2-1, with 9 bases that match TRBD2. From germline, CDR1 is SGHAT and CDR2 FQNNGV. This CDR3 is built from 15 residues. V was pared by 2 bases and J by 1 base, with 0 bases of the junction left unmatched. CDR3 region: CASSLLAGSYNEQFF. The CDR3 nucleotides are TGTGCCAGCAGCTTACTAGCGGGATCCTACAATGAGCAGTTCTTC. Full variable domain (remainder filled in from reference TRBV11-2 and TRBJ2-1): EAGVAQSPRYKIIEKRQSVAFWCNPISGHATLYWYQQILGQGPKLLIQFQNNGVVDDSQLPKDRFSAERLKGVDSTLKIQPAKLEDSAVYLCASSLLAGSYNEQFFGPGTRLTVL.

This chain uses TRBV18 with TRBJ1-2; 7 bases are shared with TRBD1. The CDR3 is made up of 14 amino acids. The V and J ends lost 5 bases and 0 bases, in that order; junction bases with no gene match: 3. Germline V CDR1 and CDR2: KGHSH, LQKENI. The CDR3 region has the DNA TGTGCCAGCTCAAAGGGGGCGGCTAACTATGGCTACACCTTC. Its translation: CASSKGAANYGYTF. Drawing the rest from reference TRBV18 and TRBJ1-2, the complete variable domain is NAGVMQNPRHLVRRRGQEARLRCSPMKGHSHVYWYRQLPEEGLKFMVYLQKENIIDESGMPKERFSAEFPKEGPSILRIQQVVRGDSAAYFCASSKGAANYGYTFGSGTRLTVV.

CDR3 DNA: TGCGCCAGCAGCTTGGACCTACTGACAGGGGGGGAGACCCAGTACTTC. It yields the protein CASSLDLLTGGETQYF. J is TRBJ2-5 and V is TRBV5-1; 9 bases map to TRBD1. The germline gives CDR1 SGHRS, CDR2 YFSETQ. This CDR3 is built from 16 residues. The V and J ends lost 0 bases and 5 bases, in that order; junction bases with no gene match: 8.

The chain employs TRBV5-4 and TRBJ2-3; 7 nucleotides line up with TRBD1. J lost 0 bases, V lost 1 base, and 14 bases had no gene match. This CDR3 region has 19 residues. CDR1 and CDR2 (germline): SGHNT, YYREEE (reference sequence). The CDR3 DNA reads TGTGCCAGCAGCTTGAGTCCGGGACAGTTCGTTTCTAGCACAGATACGCAGTATTTT. It yields the protein CASSLSPGQFVSSTDTQYF.

The chain joins TRBV19 to TRBJ1-2, with 7 bases lining up with TRBD1. The V and J ends lost 2 bases and 12 bases, in that order; junction bases with no gene match: 6. Germline V gives CDR1 LNHDA, CDR2 SQIVND (reference sequence). This CDR3 has 12 amino acids. DNA for the CDR3: TGTGCCAGTAGTATACTCGCGGGACAGCACACCTTC. Translation gives CASSILAGQHTF.

V is TRBV15 and J is TRBJ1-2; maybe TRBD1 (5 bases). The germline V gene has CDR1 LNHNV and CDR2 YYDKDF (reference sequence). This CDR3 has 14 residues. Between the trimmed V and J ends, which lost 0 bases and 4 bases, there was a span of 9 bases. The CDR3 spells CATSREGAGYGYTF. In nucleotides, the CDR3 is TGTGCCACCAGCAGAGAAGGGGCCGGCTATGGCTACACCTTC.